This TCR beta chain was sequenced in a study of CD8 T cells in Susac syndrome. The CDR3 covers 13 residues. Germline V gene lookup returns CDR1 MDHEN and CDR2 SYDVKM. V shed 7 bases, J shed 6 bases, and the junction held 5 bases outside the gene matches. This clonotype came up once. It was with random hexamers that 0.5 to 1 ug RNA was reverse transcribed. TCR beta CDR3 was amplified by immunoSEQ covering 54 Vbeta and 13 Jbeta. A single record per CDR3 protein comes from TCRdb applying MiXCR to the immunoSEQ multiplex PCR reads. Among 90,000 to 110,000 distinct CDR3 sequences listed, 90% to 96% were seen once. The study sequenced TCR beta in blood CD8+ and CD4+ T cells. Negative isolation was used for CD8+ and CD4+ T cells and FACS enrichment for TEMRA cells.

Sequencing was performed on CD4+ T cells from PBMCs. This TCR derives from a human donor in good health. The chain is built from TRBV28 and TRBJ2-7; the match to TRBD1 covers 11 bases. CDR3 region: CASNRDRGAEQYF. As DNA, the CDR3 is TGTGCCAGCAACCGGGACAGGGGGGCCGAGCAGTACTTC.